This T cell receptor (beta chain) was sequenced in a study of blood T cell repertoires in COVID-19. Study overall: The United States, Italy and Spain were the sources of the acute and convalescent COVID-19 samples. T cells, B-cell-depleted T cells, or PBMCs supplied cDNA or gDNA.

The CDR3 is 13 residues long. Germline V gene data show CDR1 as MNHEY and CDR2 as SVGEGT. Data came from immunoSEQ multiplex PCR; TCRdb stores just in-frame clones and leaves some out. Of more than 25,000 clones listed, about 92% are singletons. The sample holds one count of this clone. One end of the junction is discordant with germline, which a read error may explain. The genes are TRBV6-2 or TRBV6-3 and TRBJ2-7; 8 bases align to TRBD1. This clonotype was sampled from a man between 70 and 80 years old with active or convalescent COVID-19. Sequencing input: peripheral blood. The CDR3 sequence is CASSYTTGDSTNF. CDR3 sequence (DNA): TGTGCCAGCAGTTACACGACAGGGGACTCCACGAACTTC.